This T cell receptor (beta chain) was observed in a study of cytomegalovirus exposure and HLA in healthy donors. Overall study results and limits: The study labeled approximately 150 TCR beta chains cytomegalovirus-associated.

Worth noting for this clone: Its antigen remains unknown.

The protocol was immunoSEQ multiplex PCR, while the TCRdb copy is restricted to in-frame clones and leaves out a portion. Altogether about 66,000 clones are present, approximately 96% being singletons, with the ten largest covering approximately 0.91%. V was trimmed by 0 bases and J by 0 bases, leaving 4 bases between them. Germline loops: CDR1 SGHRS, CDR2 YFSETQ. CDR3 length: 14 amino acids. The sample consisted of PBMCs. The chain links TRBV5-1 to TRBJ2-1, with D hard to call. The source is a man aged 18 to 30 in good health and CMV-seronegative. In DNA form, the CDR3 reads TGCGCCAGCAGCTTGGTGAGCTCCTACAATGAGCAGTTCTTC. This translates into CASSLVSSYNEQFF.